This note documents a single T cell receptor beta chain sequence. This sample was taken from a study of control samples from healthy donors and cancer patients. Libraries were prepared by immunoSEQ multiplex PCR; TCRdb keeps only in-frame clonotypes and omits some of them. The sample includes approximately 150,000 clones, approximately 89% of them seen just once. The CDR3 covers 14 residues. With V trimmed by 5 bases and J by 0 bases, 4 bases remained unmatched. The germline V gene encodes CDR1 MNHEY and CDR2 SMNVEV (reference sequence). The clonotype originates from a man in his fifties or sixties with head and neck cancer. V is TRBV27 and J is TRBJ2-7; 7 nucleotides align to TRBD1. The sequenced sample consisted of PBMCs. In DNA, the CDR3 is TGTGCCAGCAGTCCCAGGGGGTACTCCTACGAGCAGTACTTC. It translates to CASSPRGYSYEQYF.